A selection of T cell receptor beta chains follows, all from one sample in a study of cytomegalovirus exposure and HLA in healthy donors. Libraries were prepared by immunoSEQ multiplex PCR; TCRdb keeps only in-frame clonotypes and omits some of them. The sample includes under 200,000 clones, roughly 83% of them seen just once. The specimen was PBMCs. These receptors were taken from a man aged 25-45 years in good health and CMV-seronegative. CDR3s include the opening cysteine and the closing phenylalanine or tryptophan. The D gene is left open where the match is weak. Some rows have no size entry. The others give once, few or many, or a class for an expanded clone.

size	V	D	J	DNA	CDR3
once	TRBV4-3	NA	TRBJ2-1	TGCGCCAGCAGCCACTCAACCCGGATCCGGGGAAGCTCCTACAATGAGCAGTTCTTC	CASSHSTRIRGSSYNEQFF
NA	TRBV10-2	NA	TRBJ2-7	TGCGCCAGCAGTGAGGGCCTAGTAATCTACGAGCAGTACTTC	CASSEGLVIYEQYF
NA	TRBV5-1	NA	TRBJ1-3	TGCGCCAGCAGCTCGACGGGTTCTAGCTCTGGAAACACCATATATTTT	CASSSTGSSSGNTIYF
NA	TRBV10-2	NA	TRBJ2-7	TGCGCCAGCAGTGAGGAGGTTTCCTACGAGCAGTACTTC	CASSEEVSYEQYF
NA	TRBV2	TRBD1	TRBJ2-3	TGTGCCAGCAGGGTCGACAGGGCCACAGATACGCAGTATTTT	CASRVDRATDTQYF
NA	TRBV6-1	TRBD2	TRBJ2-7	TGTGCCAGCAGTGAGAATTCTAGGACTAGCGATAGGCAGTACTTC	CASSENSRTSDRQYF
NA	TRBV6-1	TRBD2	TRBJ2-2	TGTGCCAGCAGTGGTAGCGGGGGGGTAAAGACCGGGGAGCTGTTTTTT	CASSGSGGVKTGELFF
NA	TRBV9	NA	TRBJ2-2	TGTGCCAGCAGCGTACAGCTAACGAACACCGGGGAACTGTTTTTT	CASSVQLTNTGELFF
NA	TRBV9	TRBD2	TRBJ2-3	TGTGCCAGCAGCGTAGGTATGGGAGGGAGGTCCACAGATACGCAGTATTTT	CASSVGMGGRSTDTQYF
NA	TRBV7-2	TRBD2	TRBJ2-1	TGTGCCAGCAGCACCCGACTAGCGGGGGCACCCTACAATGAGCAGTTCTTC	CASSTRLAGAPYNEQFF
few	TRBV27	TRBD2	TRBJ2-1	TGTGCCAGCAGTTTACCCCTAGCGGGGCGATACAATGAGCAGTTCTTC	CASSLPLAGRYNEQFF
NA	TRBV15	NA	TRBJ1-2	TGTGCCACCAGCAGAGATATCAGCTATGGCTACACCTTC	CATSRDISYGYTF
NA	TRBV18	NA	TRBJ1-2	TGTGCCAGCTCACCACGCAGGGGCGATGGCTACACCTTC	CASSPRRGDGYTF
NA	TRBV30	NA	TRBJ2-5	TGTGCCTGGAGCAGGCCCCAAGAGACCCAGTACTTC	CAWSRPQETQYF
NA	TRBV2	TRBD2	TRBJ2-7	TGTGCCAGCAGTGTTTCTCTAGCGGGAGTTGTAAAGGACGAGCAGTACTTC	CASSVSLAGVVKDEQYF
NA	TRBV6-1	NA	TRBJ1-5	TGTGCCAGCAGTGACCACAGAGTACATCAGCCCCAGCATTTT	CASSDHRVHQPQHF
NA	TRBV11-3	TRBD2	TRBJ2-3	TGTGCCAGCAGCTTAGCGGGAGGGCGAAGAGCGCAGTATTTT	CASSLAGGRRAQYF
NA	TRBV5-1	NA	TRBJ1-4	TGCGCCAGCAGCTTGGCCCCGACGGCTAGTAATGAAAAACTGTTTTTT	CASSLAPTASNEKLFF
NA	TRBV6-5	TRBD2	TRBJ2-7	TGTGCCAGCAGAACTAGCGGGGGGAACTCCTACGAGCAGTACTTC	CASRTSGGNSYEQYF
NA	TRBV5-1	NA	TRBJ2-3	TGCGCCAGCAGCTTTGAGACAGATACGCAGTATTTT	CASSFETDTQYF
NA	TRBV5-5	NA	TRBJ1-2	TGTGCCAGCAGCTTGGTTCCTGGGGGGATTAACTATGGCTACACCTTC	CASSLVPGGINYGYTF
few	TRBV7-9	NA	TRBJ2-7	TGTGCCAGCAGCCCCCCCAACTACGAGCAGTACTTC	CASSPPNYEQYF
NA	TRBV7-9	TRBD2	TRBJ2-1	TGTGCCAGCAGCCTAGCGGGGGGGCCCAACAATGAGCAGTTCTTC	CASSLAGGPNNEQFF
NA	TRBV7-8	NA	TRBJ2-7	TGTGCCAGCAGCTCTCAACGGGACAAGCCGTACTTC	CASSSQRDKPYF
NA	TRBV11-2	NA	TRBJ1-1	TGTGCCAGCAGCCCCCTTCGTAGAAACACTGAAGCTTTCTTT	CASSPLRRNTEAFF
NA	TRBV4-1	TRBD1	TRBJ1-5	TGCGCCAGCAGCCAAGCGGGGGGACAGGGAATACAGCATTTT	CASSQAGGQGIQHF
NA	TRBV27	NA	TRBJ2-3	TGTGCGGATGCGGATAGCACAGATACGCAGTATTTT	CADADSTDTQYF
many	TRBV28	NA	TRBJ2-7	TGTGCCAGCAGTTTGGTCGTACAGGAATACGAGCAGTACTTC	CASSLVVQEYEQYF
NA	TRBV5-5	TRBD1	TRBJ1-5	TGTGCCAGCAGCTTGGGGACAGGGTTTGGGCAGCCCCAGCATTTT	CASSLGTGFGQPQHF
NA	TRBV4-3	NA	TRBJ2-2	TGCGCCAGCAGCCAAGACATAGCTTACTACACCGGGGAGCTGTTTTTT	CASSQDIAYYTGELFF
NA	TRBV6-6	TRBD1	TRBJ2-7	TGTGCCAGCAGTTACGACAGGGGAAACCGCTACGAGCAGTACTTC	CASSYDRGNRYEQYF
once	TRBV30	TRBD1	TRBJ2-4	TGTGCCTGGAGTTATACAGGGGCCATAGCCAAAAACATTCAGTACTTC	CAWSYTGAIAKNIQYF
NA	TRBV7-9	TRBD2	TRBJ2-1	TGTTCCAGCCAACTTATACTGACTAGCGGTCAATCCTACAATGAGCAGTTCTTC	CSSQLILTSGQSYNEQFF
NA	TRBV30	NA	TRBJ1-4	TGTGCCTGGAGTCCACCAGCGGAAAAACTGTTTTTT	CAWSPPAEKLFF
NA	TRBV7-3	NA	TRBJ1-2	TGTGCCAGCAGCTTAGAGCCGGGGAACGGCTACACCTTC	CASSLEPGNGYTF
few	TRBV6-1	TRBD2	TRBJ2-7	TGTGCCAGCATAGCTAGCGGGAAAGAAGGTTACGAGCAGTACTTC	CASIASGKEGYEQYF
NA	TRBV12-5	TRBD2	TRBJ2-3	TGTGCTAGTGGTTTGGGCCCCTTGGCTAGCGGGGGGCCGATTGGTCCAGATACGCAGTATTTT	CASGLGPLASGGPIGPDTQYF
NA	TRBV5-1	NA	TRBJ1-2	TGCGCCAGCAGCTTGTTGGGGGCGCCTGGCTACACCTTC	CASSLLGAPGYTF
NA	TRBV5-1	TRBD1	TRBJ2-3	TGCGCCAGCAGCATCTTACAGGGGGGCACAGATACGCAGTATTTT	CASSILQGGTDTQYF
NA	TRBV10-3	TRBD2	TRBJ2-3	TGTGCCGTTTCAGGGGCACTAGCGGGGCGAACTAGCACAGATACGCAGTATTTT	CAVSGALAGRTSTDTQYF
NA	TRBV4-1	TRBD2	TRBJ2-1	TGCGCCAGCAGCCAGAACGACATAAGCGGGGGGGCCTACAATGAGCAGTTCTTC	CASSQNDISGGAYNEQFF
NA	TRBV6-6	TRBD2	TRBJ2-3	TGTGCCACCGTCGAGAGGACTAGCTTATCCCAGTATTTT	CATVERTSLSQYF
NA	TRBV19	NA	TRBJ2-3	TGTGCCAGTAGTGCCCGACTGACAGATACGCAGTATTTT	CASSARLTDTQYF
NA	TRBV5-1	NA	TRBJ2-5	TGCGCCAGCAGCTTGAACGGTATCCAAGAGACCCAGTACTTC	CASSLNGIQETQYF
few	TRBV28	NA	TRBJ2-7	TGTGCCACTATTCCCGGGACTCGCAGCGAGCAGTACTTC	CATIPGTRSEQYF
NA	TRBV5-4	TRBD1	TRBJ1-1	TGTGCCAGCAGCCGGGGACAGGGGGATGCTGAAGCTTTCTTT	CASSRGQGDAEAFF
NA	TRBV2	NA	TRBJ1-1	TGTGCCAGCAGTGGGCAGGCACGGAACACTGAAGCTTTCTTT	CASSGQARNTEAFF
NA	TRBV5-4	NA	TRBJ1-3	TGTGCCAGCAGCTCTCCTACAGCTGGAAACACCATATATTTT	CASSSPTAGNTIYF
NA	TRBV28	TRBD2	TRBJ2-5	TGTGCCAGCAGTTTATCCGGGAGGATCGGCAGAGAGACCCAGTACTTC	CASSLSGRIGRETQYF
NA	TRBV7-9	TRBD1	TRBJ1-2	TGTGCCAGCAGCGGTAGGGACAGAGGCTACACCTTC	CASSGRDRGYTF
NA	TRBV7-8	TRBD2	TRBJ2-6	TGTGCCAGCAGGAGACTAGCGGGAAGGTCTGGGGCCAACGTCCTGACTTTC	CASRRLAGRSGANVLTF
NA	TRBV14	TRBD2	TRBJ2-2	TGTGCCAGCAGCCCCGGGACTAGCGGGAGGTGGAGCACCGGGGAGCTGTTTTTT	CASSPGTSGRWSTGELFF
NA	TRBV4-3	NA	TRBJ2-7	TGCGCCAGCAGCCAAGGTAGGGTTGGACTGATCTACGAGCAGTACTTC	CASSQGRVGLIYEQYF
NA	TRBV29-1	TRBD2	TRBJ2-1	TGCAGCGTTGAATTCGGGGGGGCTGCCTCCTACAATGAGCAGTTCTTC	CSVEFGGAASYNEQFF
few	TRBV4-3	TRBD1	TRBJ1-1	TGCGCCAGCAGCCCGAGTGCCGGGACAGGGGGCTCTCTCACTGAAGCTTTCTTT	CASSPSAGTGGSLTEAFF